The clone carrying this T cell receptor (beta chain) is medium-sized in the sample. Antigen unknown. CDR1 is SGHKS and CDR2 is YYEKEE in the germline V gene (reference sequence). V was clipped by 3 bases and J by 3 bases; unmatched bases: 4. The CDR3 is 15 residues long. TRB rearrangements spanning V, D and J were amplified using mixed TRB-A/B primers. TCRdb redid the calling of the multiplex PCR reads with MiXCR, one entry per CDR3 protein. The table includes some 6,300 distinct CDR3 sequences, around a quarter detected once. The data belong to a study of T cell repertoires in aging, cancer and after chemotherapy. Study context: Pre- and post-chemotherapy samples were paired from chronic lymphocytic leukemia patients treated with fludarabine- or bendamustine-based regimens. The whole study produced a dataset of some 10 million TCR reads. Study conclusions and caveats: Lymphoid organ infiltration in hematological cancer patients may impair thymic emigration or peripheral T cell expansion.

TCR beta rearrangements were amplified from peripheral blood genomic DNA. The chain links TRBV5-5 to TRBJ2-2; 8 nucleotides agree with TRBD2. Material for sequencing was blood. The source of this sequence is a human donor with a blood cancer. In nucleotides, the CDR3 is TGTGCCAGCAGCTCGGGACTAGTTTACACCGGGGAGCTGTTTTTT. As protein: CASSSGLVYTGELFF.